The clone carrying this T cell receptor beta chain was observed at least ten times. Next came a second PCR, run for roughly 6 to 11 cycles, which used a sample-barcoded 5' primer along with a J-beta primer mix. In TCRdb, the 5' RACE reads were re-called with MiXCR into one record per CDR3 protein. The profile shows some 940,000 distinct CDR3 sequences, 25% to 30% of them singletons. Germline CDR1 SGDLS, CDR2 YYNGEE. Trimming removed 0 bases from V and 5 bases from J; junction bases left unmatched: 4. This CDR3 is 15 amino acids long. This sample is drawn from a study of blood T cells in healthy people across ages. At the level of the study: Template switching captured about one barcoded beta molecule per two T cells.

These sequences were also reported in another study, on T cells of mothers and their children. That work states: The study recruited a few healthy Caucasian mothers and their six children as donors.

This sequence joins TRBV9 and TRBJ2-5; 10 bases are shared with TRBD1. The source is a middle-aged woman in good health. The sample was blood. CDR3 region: CASSVGTGGTETQYF. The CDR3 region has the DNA TGTGCCAGCAGCGTAGGGACAGGGGGAACGGAGACCCAGTACTTC.